This TCR beta chain was retrieved from a study of blood T cell repertoires in COVID-19. Across the study: Some COVID-19 samples were acute and others convalescent; all came from the United States, Italy and Spain. Sample material is recorded as cDNA or gDNA derived from T cells, B-cell-depleted T cells, or PBMCs.

Authors' methods: For nucleated cells, counts were estimated from reference gene primer amplification. Here immunoSEQ multiplex PCR was the method, and the copy in TCRdb shows in-frame clones only, minus some. V and J calls and clone size follow that table, whereas D and trimming were derived from the DNA. The table lists approximately 90,000 clones, about four fifths of them singletons. Germline V gene sequence: CDR1 LGHNA, CDR2 YNFKEQ. The CDR3 runs 16 residues. V lost 2 bases to trimming and J lost 0 bases, with 12 bases between them. The V gene is TRBV4-2, the J gene TRBJ2-3; weak D call: TRBD2 (5 bases). Input material: peripheral blood. The TCR comes from a man between 65 and 85 years old with COVID-19, enrolled during active disease. The DNA for the CDR3 is TGTGCCAGCAGCCAATCAACGGACTCTAGCACAGATACGCAGTATTTT. Translation gives CASSQSTDSSTDTQYF.